Following are 4 T cell receptor beta chains from one sample sequenced in a study of blood T cell repertoires in COVID-19. The assay was immunoSEQ multiplex PCR, and TCRdb's table has in-frame clones only and misses some. The data show fewer than 80,000 clones, more than 80% seen once. Source material: peripheral blood. These receptors came from a man aged 25-45 years with acute or convalescent COVID-19.

The chain recombines TRBV12-3 or TRBV12-4 with TRBJ2-2; 7 nucleotides match TRBD1. The CDR3 is 12 amino acids. V shed 11 bases, J shed 6 bases, and the junction held 6 bases outside the gene matches. CDR3 sequence: CADRDKAGELFF. The CDR3 DNA follows: TGTGCCGACAGGGACAAGGCCGGGGAGCTGTTTTTT.

The V and J genes are TRBV12-5 and TRBJ1-4; D is ambiguous. Between the trimmed V and J ends, which lost 3 bases and 7 bases, there was a span of 3 bases. Germline V lookup: CDR1 LGHNT, CDR2 FRNRAP. The CDR3 sequence is 11 residues long. This CDR3 is CASGFSEKLFF. CDR3 DNA: TGTGCTAGTGGTTTCAGTGAAAAACTGTTTTTT.

The chain is built from TRBV6-4 and TRBJ2-3; TRBD2 matches 10 bases. With V trimmed by 5 bases and J by 5 bases, 7 bases remained unmatched. The CDR3 is made up of 15 amino acids. Germline CDR1 is MRHNA and CDR2 is SNTAGT. CDR3 amino acids: CASSLAGGHKDTQYF. CDR3 in DNA: TGTGCCAGCAGTTTAGCGGGGGGCCATAAAGATACGCAGTATTTT.

J is TRBJ1-1 and V is TRBV3-1 (or the pseudogene TRBV3-2); 8 bases match TRBD1. Germline V lookup: CDR1 LGHDT, CDR2 YNNKEL (reference sequence). CDR3 length: 14 residues. Trimming cost V 6 bases and J 1 base; bases outside gene matches: 4. CDR3 protein: CASRPQGGNTEAFF. The CDR3 bases are TGTGCCAGCAGACCACAGGGGGGGAACACTGAAGCTTTCTTT.